This T cell receptor beta chain is from a study of cytomegalovirus exposure and HLA in healthy donors. This PCR relied on a set of 60 Vbeta primers and 13 Jbeta primers. Profiling relied on immunoSEQ multiplex PCR, and the TCRdb table lists in-frame clones only, not all of them. The sample lists 250,000 or so clones; over 65% were seen once. Worth noting for this clone: No antigen is known for it.

Germline V gene lookup returns CDR1 SEHNR and CDR2 FQNEAQ (reference sequence). Trimming removed 5 bases from V and 2 bases from J, with 16 bases in between. The CDR3 totals 16 residues. Whole-study results and caveats: Among the CMV-associated chains, a few were confirmed in vitro as specific for CMV antigens.

This TCR was recovered from a human donor in good health. Input material: PBMCs. The chain couples TRBV7-9 to TRBJ1-3, with a weak D call TRBD1 (6 bases). CDR3 coding DNA: TGTGCCAGCAGCGGTCGTCAGGGGAGCACTGGAAACACCATATATTTT. It encodes CASSGRQGSTGNTIYF.